Listed here are 4 T cell receptor beta chains from one sample, sequenced in a study of vaccination effects on CD4 cells after COVID-19. Their antigens are not known. After expansion with viral peptide pools in the ViraFEST assay, antigen-specific CD4+ T cells were sequenced. Culturing for about 9 days preceded CD4+ T cell isolation. None of these healthy vaccinees had been infected with SARS-CoV-2 before vaccination. The method was immunoSEQ multiplex PCR; TCRdb's version includes in-frame clones alone and lacks a portion of them. This sample has 70,000 to 75,000 clones; approximately 70% occur once, and the top ten carry about 4.1%. This specimen consisted of CD4+ T cells from PBMCs cultured with HCoV-OC43 spike peptides, obtained before COVID-19 vaccination. Subset noted: HCoV-OC43 spike overlapping peptide pool stimulation. Source of these receptors: a human donor who received a COVID-19 vaccine.

This clone was picked up a small number of times. This chain uses TRBV5-5 with TRBJ1-1; D not certain. Trimming removed 4 bases from V and 3 bases from J, with 13 bases in between. The germline CDR1 and CDR2 sequences are SGHKS and YYEKEE (reference sequence). The CDR3 consists of 14 residues. Here the CDR3 reads CASSPQMEDTEAFF. The CDR3 DNA reads as TGTGCCAGCAGCCCCCAAATGGAAGACACTGAAGCTTTCTTT.

This clone was counted between two and nine times. The rearrangement joins TRBV19 to TRBJ1-2, with a tentative D call TRBD1 (6 bases). The CDR3 is 15 residues long. V was trimmed by 5 bases and J by 2 bases, leaving 15 bases between them. CDR1 is LNHDA, CDR2 SQIVND, per germline (reference sequence). Here the CDR3 reads CASSFTGGGNYGYTF. Here the CDR3 DNA reads TGTGCCAGTAGTTTTACAGGAGGGGGGAACTATGGCTACACCTTC.

Worth noting for this clone: A junction boundary mismatches the germline segment, possibly from a read error. This chain links TRBV27 with TRBJ2-3; D is unclear. CDR1 MNHEY and CDR2 SMNVEV come from the germline V gene (reference sequence). CDR3 length: 17 residues. The chain's CDR3 is CASSTKTGRVSEDTQYF. The CDR3 region has the DNA TGTGCCAGCAGCACTAAAACCGGCCGGGTATCAGAAGATACACAGTATTTT.

This chain uses TRBV20-1 with TRBJ2-3; D gene ambiguous. This CDR3 comprises 14 residues. V lost 3 bases and J 2 bases, leaving 12 bases between the germline ends. Germline V gives CDR1 DFQATT, CDR2 SNEGSKA (reference sequence). The CDR3 DNA reads as TGCAGTGCTAGTCGGAAAAGCGACACAGATACGCAGTATTTT. It is translated as CSASRKSDTDTQYF.